This is a list of T cell receptor beta chains from one sample in a study of cytomegalovirus exposure and HLA in healthy donors. Here immunoSEQ multiplex PCR was the method, and the copy in TCRdb shows in-frame clones only, minus some. The sample records approximately 74,000 clones, approximately 75% being singletons. Sequenced input: PBMCs. The receptors were sampled from a woman aged 35 to 49 in good health and CMV-seronegative. Each CDR3 is given with its conserved first and last residue. D genes are given only for firm matches. Clone size is not always given. Where it is, it says once, few, many or a class for expanded clones.

D gene: TRBD1; J gene: TRBJ2-7; CDR3 length: 15; clone size: -; V gene: TRBV15; CDR3 DNA: TGTGCCACCAGCAGAGGCCCAGGGGGCACCTACGAGCAGTACTTC; CDR3 protein: CATSRGPGGTYEQYF
D gene: TRBD2; J gene: TRBJ2-7; CDR3 length: 15; clone size: -; V gene: TRBV19; CDR3 DNA: TGTGCCAGTAGTACCCGGGAGGGCCCTACCTACGAGCAGTACTTC; CDR3 protein: CASSTREGPTYEQYF
D gene: TRBD2; J gene: TRBJ2-3; CDR3 length: 15; clone size: -; V gene: TRBV19; CDR3 DNA: TGTGCCAGTAGTATCCCAGCGGGGAACACAGATACGCAGTATTTT; CDR3 protein: CASSIPAGNTDTQYF
D gene: -; J gene: TRBJ1-5; CDR3 length: 12; clone size: -; V gene: TRBV7-9; CDR3 DNA: TGTTCCAGCAGCTTGGAGGATCAGCCCCAGCATTTT; CDR3 protein: CSSSLEDQPQHF
D gene: TRBD2; J gene: TRBJ2-1; CDR3 length: 15; clone size: -; V gene: TRBV6-1; CDR3 DNA: TGTGCCAGCAGTGGGGTAGCGGGGATTTCACGGGAGCAGTTCTTC; CDR3 protein: CASSGVAGISREQFF
D gene: TRBD2; J gene: TRBJ2-7; CDR3 length: 16; clone size: -; V gene: TRBV7-9; CDR3 DNA: TGTGCCAGCAGCTTAGCGGGACTAGCGGTAACCTACGAGCAGTACTTC; CDR3 protein: CASSLAGLAVTYEQYF
D gene: TRBD2; J gene: TRBJ2-5; CDR3 length: 15; clone size: few; V gene: TRBV9; CDR3 DNA: TGTGCCAGCAGCGTAGAGTGGCTAGCGGGAGAGACCCAGTACTTC; CDR3 protein: CASSVEWLAGETQYF
D gene: -; J gene: TRBJ2-5; CDR3 length: 13; clone size: -; V gene: TRBV19; CDR3 DNA: TGTGCCAGTAGTATGCTCATGAGGGAGACCCAGTACTTC; CDR3 protein: CASSMLMRETQYF
D gene: TRBD1; J gene: TRBJ1-6; CDR3 length: 16; clone size: -; V gene: TRBV28; CDR3 DNA: TGTGCCAGCAGTCACAGGGGTACGTATCATAATTCACCCCTCCACTTT; CDR3 protein: CASSHRGTYHNSPLHF
D gene: -; J gene: TRBJ2-7; CDR3 length: 15; clone size: -; V gene: TRBV7-2; CDR3 DNA: TGTGCCAGCAGCTTAGCGCATCAGACAGTCTACGAGCAGTACTTC; CDR3 protein: CASSLAHQTVYEQYF
D gene: -; J gene: TRBJ2-1; CDR3 length: 13; clone size: -; V gene: TRBV29-1; CDR3 DNA: TGCAGCGCCCACAGGGCAGAGAACAATGAGCAGTTCTTC; CDR3 protein: CSAHRAENNEQFF
D gene: -; J gene: TRBJ1-1; CDR3 length: 14; clone size: once; V gene: TRBV19; CDR3 DNA: TGTGCCAGTAGTATCATGAGGGTTCCTTATGAAGCTTTCTTT; CDR3 protein: CASSIMRVPYEAFF
D gene: -; J gene: TRBJ2-1; CDR3 length: 11; clone size: -; V gene: TRBV6-1; CDR3 DNA: TGTGCCAGCACGGGATACAATGAGCAGTTCTTC; CDR3 protein: CASTGYNEQFF
D gene: TRBD2; J gene: TRBJ2-7; CDR3 length: 15; clone size: once; V gene: TRBV7-8; CDR3 DNA: TGTGCCAGCAGCTTATTTACTAGCGGGGCCTACGAGCAGTACTTC; CDR3 protein: CASSLFTSGAYEQYF
D gene: -; J gene: TRBJ1-4; CDR3 length: 12; clone size: few; V gene: TRBV7-6; CDR3 DNA: TGTGCCAGCAGCGCCACAGGGGAAAAACTGTTTTTT; CDR3 protein: CASSATGEKLFF
D gene: TRBD2; J gene: TRBJ2-1; CDR3 length: 13; clone size: -; V gene: TRBV30; CDR3 DNA: TGTGCCTGGAGACTAGCGGGAGCTGATGAGCAGTTCTTC; CDR3 protein: CAWRLAGADEQFF
D gene: -; J gene: TRBJ2-1; CDR3 length: 15; clone size: few; V gene: TRBV4-3; CDR3 DNA: TGCGCCAGCAGCCAAGATATGAGCTCCTACAATGAGCAGTTCTTC; CDR3 protein: CASSQDMSSYNEQFF
D gene: TRBD1; J gene: TRBJ2-3; CDR3 length: 18; clone size: -; V gene: TRBV5-1; CDR3 DNA: TGCGCCAGCAGCTTGGACACCGGGACAGCCCTTCACACAGATACGCAGTATTTT; CDR3 protein: CASSLDTGTALHTDTQYF
D gene: TRBD1; J gene: TRBJ2-7; CDR3 length: 17; clone size: once; V gene: TRBV19; CDR3 DNA: TGTGCCAGTAGTCCAAAGTGGGGACAGGGGTATTCCTACGAGCAGTACTTC; CDR3 protein: CASSPKWGQGYSYEQYF
D gene: -; J gene: TRBJ2-1; CDR3 length: 14; clone size: -; V gene: TRBV2; CDR3 DNA: TGTGCCAGCCGCATACTAGCACAAAGGGATGAGCAGTTCTTC; CDR3 protein: CASRILAQRDEQFF
D gene: -; J gene: TRBJ2-3; CDR3 length: 16; clone size: few; V gene: TRBV6-4; CDR3 DNA: TGTGCCAGCAGTGACACGGGGGGCGGTGGAACAGATACGCAGTATTTT; CDR3 protein: CASSDTGGGGTDTQYF
D gene: -; J gene: TRBJ1-2; CDR3 length: 13; clone size: -; V gene: TRBV4-2; CDR3 DNA: TGTGCCAGCAGCCAACAGGTCGCCTATGGCTACACCTTC; CDR3 protein: CASSQQVAYGYTF
D gene: -; J gene: TRBJ2-1; CDR3 length: 16; clone size: few; V gene: TRBV5-4; CDR3 DNA: TGTGCCAGCAGCTTGTTGGCCCTGGCCGAAGCGGGTGAGCAGTTCTTC; CDR3 protein: CASSLLALAEAGEQFF
D gene: -; J gene: TRBJ1-5; CDR3 length: 15; clone size: -; V gene: TRBV10-1; CDR3 DNA: TGCGCCAGCACCAAGGGGGACGAGGGCAATCAGCCCCAGCATTTT; CDR3 protein: CASTKGDEGNQPQHF
D gene: -; J gene: TRBJ1-2; CDR3 length: 15; clone size: -; V gene: TRBV29-1; CDR3 DNA: TGCAGCGTTGAAGATACAGGCAGGGCTTTGGGGGGCTACACCTTC; CDR3 protein: CSVEDTGRALGGYTF
D gene: -; J gene: TRBJ2-3; CDR3 length: 14; clone size: few; V gene: TRBV10-1; CDR3 DNA: TGCGCCAGCAGTGCCGGGACTGGCCCGGATACGCAGTATTTT; CDR3 protein: CASSAGTGPDTQYF
D gene: -; J gene: TRBJ2-7; CDR3 length: 14; clone size: -; V gene: TRBV18; CDR3 DNA: TGTGCCAGCTCACCAGAGGTAACCTCTACGAGGCAGTACTTC; CDR3 protein: CASSPEVTSTRQYF
D gene: -; J gene: TRBJ1-1; CDR3 length: 13; clone size: few; V gene: TRBV6-5; CDR3 DNA: TGTGCCAGCAGTTCCGGAGAGAACACTGAAGCTTTCTTT; CDR3 protein: CASSSGENTEAFF
D gene: -; J gene: TRBJ2-5; CDR3 length: 13; clone size: -; V gene: TRBV10-2; CDR3 DNA: TGCGCCAGCAGTTACAACACCCAAGAGACCCAGTACTTC; CDR3 protein: CASSYNTQETQYF
D gene: -; J gene: TRBJ2-7; CDR3 length: 14; clone size: -; V gene: TRBV4-1; CDR3 DNA: TGCGCCAGCAGCCAAGACCCCAACTCCTACGAGCAGTACTTC; CDR3 protein: CASSQDPNSYEQYF
D gene: TRBD2; J gene: TRBJ2-7; CDR3 length: 16; clone size: -; V gene: TRBV11-1; CDR3 DNA: TGTGCCAGCAGCCCACAGCCGGCTAGCGGTACCTACGAGCAGTACTTC; CDR3 protein: CASSPQPASGTYEQYF
D gene: -; J gene: TRBJ2-3; CDR3 length: 11; clone size: -; V gene: TRBV27; CDR3 DNA: TGTGCCAGCAGTTTAATGAGTACGCAGTATTTT; CDR3 protein: CASSLMSTQYF
D gene: TRBD1; J gene: TRBJ1-1; CDR3 length: 15; clone size: -; V gene: TRBV5-6; CDR3 DNA: TGTGCCAGCAGCCGTGACAGGGGGGAATTTGGTGAAGCTTTCTTT; CDR3 protein: CASSRDRGEFGEAFF
D gene: TRBD1; J gene: TRBJ1-6; CDR3 length: 15; clone size: -; V gene: TRBV6-5; CDR3 DNA: TGTGCCAGCAGCCCGGACAGGGTGGCCAATTCACCCCTCCACTTT; CDR3 protein: CASSPDRVANSPLHF
D gene: -; J gene: TRBJ2-2; CDR3 length: 14; clone size: once; V gene: TRBV7-6; CDR3 DNA: TGTGCCAGCAGCTTAGATCGTCCCACCGGGGAGCTGTTTTTT; CDR3 protein: CASSLDRPTGELFF
D gene: -; J gene: TRBJ1-2; CDR3 length: 15; clone size: -; V gene: TRBV7-2; CDR3 DNA: TGTGCCAGCAGCCCTCCGGGTCCCATGCGCGGTGGCTACACCTTC; CDR3 protein: CASSPPGPMRGGYTF
D gene: TRBD1; J gene: TRBJ1-1; CDR3 length: 13; clone size: -; V gene: TRBV25-1; CDR3 DNA: TGTGCCAGTAAGGACAGGGCTGGAACTGAAGCTTTCTTT; CDR3 protein: CASKDRAGTEAFF
D gene: -; J gene: TRBJ2-7; CDR3 length: 14; clone size: -; V gene: TRBV5-6; CDR3 DNA: TGTGCCAGCAGCCAGACAGAACTTTCCTACGAGCAGTACTTC; CDR3 protein: CASSQTELSYEQYF
D gene: TRBD1; J gene: TRBJ2-7; CDR3 length: 17; clone size: -; V gene: TRBV4-1; CDR3 DNA: TGCGCCAGCAGCCAAGATGGGCTACAGGGGGCGCGGGCTGAGCAGTACTTC; CDR3 protein: CASSQDGLQGARAEQYF